The 15 T cell receptor beta chains listed next were all sequenced from one sample in a study of long-term antiretroviral therapy in people with HIV. Sequencing relied on immunoSEQ assay v3.0, run at survey level. The table came from immunoSEQ multiplex PCR; TCRdb's copy has only in-frame clones and leaves some out. In the table there are 20,000 to 25,000 clones, around 84% of which are singletons. The sequenced sample was unsorted PBMCs, obtained 0.1 years before starting antiretroviral therapy. The receptors derive from a man between 18 and 29 years old with HIV.

The rearrangement joins TRBV27 to TRBJ1-1; D gene ambiguous. CDR1 is MNHEY and CDR2 is SMNVEV in the germline V gene (reference sequence). The CDR3 is 14 amino acids. V was shortened by 5 bases and J by 5 bases, with 15 bases between the two germline ends. The CDR3 DNA sequence: TGTGCCAGCAGTCCCGAAACGACGCCGACTGAAGCTTTCTTT. Residues: CASSPETTPTEAFF.

The chain is built from TRBV5-1 and TRBJ2-2; no clear D gene. The CDR3 covers 14 residues. Germline loops: CDR1 SGHRS, CDR2 YFSETQ. Trimming took 5 bases from V and 1 from J, leaving 9 bases between them. CDR3 nucleotides: TGCGCCAGCAGACTGAGCATGAACACCGGGGAGCTGTTTTTT. Protein product: CASRLSMNTGELFF.

The rearrangement links TRBV11-2 to TRBJ1-1; D gene uncertain. V gave up 3 bases and J gave up 3 bases, with 11 bases separating them. The germline V gene has CDR1 SGHAT and CDR2 FQNNGV. This CDR3 is 14 amino acids long. CDR3 in amino acids: CASSFQRVDTEAFF. DNA for the CDR3: TGTGCCAGCAGCTTCCAAAGGGTCGACACTGAAGCTTTCTTT.

The rearrangement uses TRBV25-1 and TRBJ1-1, with no clear D. V was pared by 8 bases and J by 1 base, with 17 bases between. Germline values: CDR1 MGHDK, CDR2 SYGVNS. The CDR3 is 15 residues long. The CDR3 bases are TGTGCCAGCTCAAAAGGCGGACCCTCGAACACTGAAGCTTTCTTT. This gives the protein CASSKGGPSNTEAFF.

The rearrangement links TRBV5-1 to TRBJ2-4, with 7 bases lining up with TRBD2. The CDR3 has 17 amino acids. Germline assignment: CDR1 SGHRS and CDR2 YFSETQ. The V and J ends lost 0 bases and 0 bases, in that order; junction bases with no gene match: 6. The chain's CDR3 is CASSLASGGVAKNIQYF. For the CDR3, the DNA is TGCGCCAGCAGCTTGGCCTCGGGGGGAGTAGCCAAAAACATTCAGTACTTC.

The genes are TRBV4-2 and TRBJ1-2, with D possibly matching TRBD1 (5 bases). Between the trimmed V and J ends, which lost 5 bases and 7 bases, there was a span of 20 bases. The germline gives CDR1 LGHNA, CDR2 YNFKEQ. The CDR3 is made up of 15 amino acids. The CDR3 DNA sequence: TGTGCCAGCAGCTTCTGGGACTTGCGGGTAGGTGGCTACACCTTC. It codes for CASSFWDLRVGGYTF.

V gene TRBV11-3 combines with J gene TRBJ1-5, with unresolved D. This CDR3 contains 15 residues. Looked up from germline, CDR1 is SGHNT and CDR2 is YENEEA. Deletions cut 1 base from V and 3 bases from J, with 10 bases between. CDR3 residues: CASSLGPRANQPQHF. The CDR3 DNA is TGTGCCAGCAGCTTAGGCCCCCGGGCCAATCAGCCCCAGCATTTT.

The V gene is TRBV7-8, the J gene TRBJ2-3; D may be TRBD1 or TRBD2 (5 bases each). The CDR3 is 14 residues long. The germline V and J ends were trimmed by 5 bases and 1 base, with 10 bases remaining between them. Germline V gene sequence: CDR1 SGHVS, CDR2 FQNEAQ. CDR3 sequence reads: CASSKRDGTDTQYF. The CDR3 nucleotides read TGTGCCAGCAGCAAACGGGACGGCACAGATACGCAGTATTTT.

The gene calls are TRBV2 and TRBJ2-1, with 10 bases matching TRBD2. The junction had 8 bases not matched to a gene; V was cut back by 6 bases and J by 3 bases. CDR1 and CDR2 from the germline V gene are SNHLY and FYNNEI. The CDR3 is made up of 16 amino acids. For the CDR3, the DNA is TGTGCCAGCAGGGTCCAAGCGGGAGGGAACTACAATGAGCAGTTCTTC. Translation: CASRVQAGGNYNEQFF. The complete variable domain, with remaining parts taken from reference TRBV2 and TRBJ2-1, reads EPEVTQTPSHQVTQMGQEVILRCVPISNHLYFYWYRQILGQKVEFLVSFYNNEISEKSEIFDDQFSVERPDGSNFTLKIRSTKLEDSAMYFCASRVQAGGNYNEQFFGPGTRLTVL.

V and J are TRBV28 and TRBJ1-1; D may be TRBD1 (6 bases). There are 14 residues in the CDR3. CDR1 and CDR2 (germline): MDHEN, SYDVKM. The V gene lost 4 bases and the J gene lost 8 bases, with 17 bases spanning the gap. The CDR3: CASSSPGGEGEAFF. In nucleotides, the CDR3 is TGTGCCAGCAGTTCCCCTGGGGGCGAGGGGGAAGCTTTCTTT.

The chain is built from TRBV27 and TRBJ2-3; D is possibly TRBD2 (6 bases). The germline V gene has CDR1 MNHEY and CDR2 SMNVEV (reference sequence). The V end was cut by 6 bases, the J end by 0 bases, with 25 bases between. The CDR3 is 19 amino acids. The CDR3 sequence: CASSLWADGTGTSTDTQYF. CDR3 nucleotides: TGTGCCAGCAGCCTATGGGCCGATGGTACCGGGACTAGCACAGATACGCAGTATTTT.

The rearrangement links TRBV27 to TRBJ2-2, with 9 positions matching TRBD1. Unmatched junction bases numbered 3, after V lost 7 bases and J lost 6 bases. CDR1 MNHEY and CDR2 SMNVEV come from the germline V gene (reference sequence). The CDR3 consists of 13 residues. The CDR3 loop reads CASNRGLAGELFF. CDR3 sequence (DNA): TGTGCCAGCAACAGGGGGCTTGCCGGGGAGCTGTTTTTT.

J is TRBJ2-1 and V is TRBV29-1, with a tentative D call TRBD2 (6 bases). Trimming took off 8 bases at V and 1 base at J, with 12 bases between the two ends. Germline assignment: CDR1 SQVTM and CDR2 ANQGSEA. CDR3 length equals 13 residues. The DNA for the CDR3 is TGCAGCCTTGGAGGGTGGTCCTACAATGAGCAGTTCTTC. The encoded protein is CSLGGWSYNEQFF.

The chain has TRBV28 and TRBJ2-5, with 9 bases fitting TRBD2. This CDR3 is 15 amino acids long. Unmatched junction bases numbered 4, after V lost 1 base and J lost 4 bases. Germline CDR1 is MDHEN and CDR2 is SYDVKM. The CDR3 loop reads CASSLLVAGVETQYF. Written as DNA, the CDR3 is TGTGCCAGCAGTTTATTGGTAGCGGGGGTAGAGACCCAGTACTTC.

The V call is TRBV28, the J call TRBJ1-4, with a possible D match to TRBD1 (5 bases). Germline V lookup: CDR1 MDHEN, CDR2 SYDVKM. The CDR3 contains 13 residues. The CDR3 DNA follows: TGTGCTTCAGGGCGGCGGGGTAATGAAAAACTGTTTTTT. It codes for CASGRRGNEKLFF.